These T cell receptor beta chains were read from a single sample in a study of identifying expanded T cells in peripheral blood. The table came from immunoSEQ multiplex PCR; TCRdb's copy has only in-frame clones and leaves some out. The sample holds about 86,000 clones, 80% to 90% seen once. Input material: blood. These receptors were collected from a person aged 18-69 years in good health. CDR3s include the opening cysteine and the closing phenylalanine or tryptophan. D genes are given only for firm matches. Rows give clone size only sometimes, using once, few, many, or a class for an expanded clone.

v_gene	abundance	j_gene	d_gene	CDR3aa	CDR3nt
TRBV9	-	TRBJ1-2	-	CASSAEGRLYGYTF	TGTGCCAGCAGCGCCGAGGGACGGCTCTATGGCTACACCTTC
TRBV6-5	-	TRBJ1-1	-	CASSYGYNTEAFF	TGTGCCAGCAGTTACGGGTATAACACTGAAGCTTTCTTT
TRBV6-5	-	TRBJ2-1	-	CASRTTLDFYNEQFF	TGTGCCAGCAGGACCACACTGGATTTCTACAATGAGCAGTTCTTC
TRBV27	-	TRBJ1-6	-	CASSLRWTLGSPLHF	TGTGCCAGCAGTTTAAGGTGGACTCTAGGTTCACCCCTCCACTTT
TRBV7-9	-	TRBJ2-7	-	CASSLKVSGGSYEQYF	TGTGCCAGCAGCTTAAAAGTGTCAGGCGGCTCCTACGAGCAGTACTTC
TRBV2	-	TRBJ1-1	-	CASSDLGGPEAFF	TGTGCCAGCAGTGATCTTGGCGGGCCTGAAGCTTTCTTT
TRBV14	-	TRBJ1-5	-	CASSRQFDQPQHF	TGTGCCAGCAGCCGTCAATTCGATCAGCCCCAGCATTTT
TRBV5-1	-	TRBJ2-1	-	CASSSPTTAEQFF	TGCGCCAGCAGTTCGCCGACTACGGCGGAGCAGTTCTTC
TRBV4-1	-	TRBJ2-1	TRBD2	CASSQSGGASNEQFF	TGCGCCAGCAGCCAAAGCGGGGGGGCAAGCAATGAGCAGTTCTTC
TRBV2	few	TRBJ1-2	-	CASSATDLTATF	TGTGCCAGCAGTGCGACGGACCTCACGGCCACCTTC
TRBV7-9	once	TRBJ1-1	-	CASSPPSRGNTEAFF	TGTGCCAGCAGCCCGCCCTCCAGGGGCAACACTGAAGCTTTCTTT
TRBV5-1	-	TRBJ1-3	-	CASSLAGPANRFGNTIYF	TGCGCCAGCAGCTTGGCCGGGCCGGCCAACAGGTTCGGAAACACCATATATTTT
TRBV29-1	-	TRBJ1-1	-	CSVGPQMNTEAFF	TGCAGCGTTGGCCCTCAGATGAACACTGAAGCTTTCTTT
TRBV6-5	once	TRBJ1-4	-	CASRRTVNEKLFF	TGTGCCAGCAGGAGGACAGTTAATGAAAAACTGTTTTTT
TRBV19	-	TRBJ1-1	-	CASSPLGNEAFF	TGTGCCAGTAGTCCACTGGGGAATGAAGCTTTCTTT
TRBV5-6	-	TRBJ2-5	-	CASSGAWETQYF	TGTGCCAGCAGCGGGGCGTGGGAGACCCAGTACTTC
TRBV11-2	few	TRBJ1-6	TRBD1	CASSRRTGEGSPLHF	TGTGCCAGCAGCCGAAGGACAGGGGAAGGTTCACCCCTCCACTTT
TRBV5-6	-	TRBJ2-1	-	CASSLWAYYNEQFF	TGTGCCAGCAGCTTATGGGCCTACTACAATGAGCAGTTCTTC
TRBV6-4	-	TRBJ1-2	TRBD1	CASSDTAQGTPYGYTF	TGTGCCAGCAGTGACACCGCACAGGGGACCCCCTATGGCTACACCTTC
TRBV18	-	TRBJ2-5	-	CASSPRRNWETQYF	TGTGCCAGCTCACCACGGCGAAATTGGGAGACCCAGTACTTC
TRBV2	-	TRBJ1-4	TRBD1	CASSSRDRGPNEKLFF	TGTGCCAGCAGCTCCCGGGACAGGGGGCCTAATGAAAAACTGTTTTTT
TRBV7-6	-	TRBJ2-2	-	CASSSQGILTGELFF	TGTGCCAGCAGCTCCCAAGGGATCTTAACGGGGGAGCTGTTTTTT
TRBV6-5	few	TRBJ1-2	-	CATSVLGNYGYTF	TGTGCCACCTCCGTACTCGGGAACTATGGCTACACCTTC
TRBV28	-	TRBJ1-2	-	CASSLVGFYGYTF	TGTGCCAGCAGTTTAGTAGGGTTCTATGGCTACACCTTC
TRBV7-2	-	TRBJ2-6	-	CASSPLETGANVLTF	TGTGCCAGCAGCCCCCTCGAGACAGGGGCCAACGTCCTGACTTTC
TRBV7-6	-	TRBJ1-3	-	CASAPVGGVRGNTIYF	TGTGCCAGCGCCCCTGTCGGGGGTGTGAGAGGAAACACCATATATTTT
TRBV11-1	-	TRBJ1-1	-	CASSFERSTEAFF	TGTGCCAGCAGCTTTGAGCGTAGCACTGAAGCTTTCTTT
TRBV11-3	-	TRBJ1-3	TRBD1	CASSYRQGTGNTIYF	TGTGCCAGCAGCTACCGACAGGGGACTGGAAACACCATATATTTT
TRBV2	-	TRBJ2-3	-	CASIPPTDTQYF	TGTGCCAGCATTCCCCCCACAGATACGCAGTATTTT
TRBV4-1	-	TRBJ2-5	TRBD1	CASSHPETGKETQYF	TGCGCCAGCAGCCATCCCGAGACAGGGAAGGAGACCCAGTACTTC
TRBV10-3	-	TRBJ1-6	-	CAISGRDSSSWNSPLHF	TGTGCCATCAGTGGCCGTGACAGCTCCTCATGGAATTCACCCCTCCACTTT
TRBV6-5	-	TRBJ1-6	-	CASSYLAGRSPLHF	TGTGCCAGCAGTTACTTGGCAGGGCGTTCACCCCTCCACTTT
TRBV5-6	-	TRBJ1-3	-	CASSSGPNSGNTIYF	TGTGCCAGCAGCTCCGGGCCGAACTCTGGAAACACCATATATTTT
TRBV5-1	-	TRBJ1-1	-	CASRGRLNTEAFF	TGCGCCAGCAGGGGACGGCTTAACACTGAAGCTTTCTTT
TRBV6-4	-	TRBJ1-6	-	CASSDSRSGSRLNSPLHF	TGTGCCAGCAGTGACTCGAGGTCGGGGTCCAGGTTGAATTCACCCCTCCACTTT
TRBV7-2	-	TRBJ2-1	TRBD1	CASSHGQGLSNEQFF	TGTGCCAGCAGCCACGGACAGGGTTTATCCAATGAGCAGTTCTTC
TRBV4-1	-	TRBJ1-2	-	CASSRSRDGRTRAGYTF	TGCGCCAGCAGCCGTTCCCGGGACGGCAGAACCCGGGCTGGCTACACCTTC
TRBV6-1	-	TRBJ2-2	-	CASDYPNTGELFF	TGTGCCAGTGACTATCCCAACACCGGGGAGCTGTTTTTT
TRBV19	once	TRBJ1-4	-	CASRVTGSSNEKLFF	TGTGCCAGTAGGGTAACAGGGTCCAGTAATGAAAAACTGTTTTTT
TRBV7-9	-	TRBJ1-1	-	CASRTVGTEAFF	TGTGCCAGCAGGACCGTAGGCACTGAAGCTTTCTTT
TRBV7-2	-	TRBJ1-2	TRBD1	CASSRQGWKGYTF	TGTGCCAGCAGCCGACAGGGATGGAAGGGCTACACCTTC
TRBV7-3	-	TRBJ2-2	-	CASSGTPTGELFF	TGTGCCAGCAGCGGGACACCTACCGGGGAGCTGTTTTTT
TRBV9	-	TRBJ2-5	-	CASSLGGTAFQETQYF	TGTGCCAGCAGCCTTGGGGGCACGGCTTTTCAAGAGACCCAGTACTTC
TRBV5-6	-	TRBJ2-1	-	CASSADTGRIVLEQFF	TGTGCCAGCAGCGCGGATACGGGACGGATCGTCCTTGAGCAGTTCTTC
TRBV5-1	-	TRBJ1-2	-	CASRDPGQPGYGYTF	TGCGCCAGTCGCGATCCGGGACAACCTGGGTATGGCTACACCTTC
TRBV29-1	-	TRBJ2-3	TRBD2	CSVDAQSGNRRRGGRTDTQYF	TGCAGCGTTGACGCTCAATCGGGGAATCGGAGGCGGGGGGGCCGGACAGATACGCAGTATTTT
TRBV29-1	-	TRBJ1-1	-	CSAEAGLTEAFF	TGCAGCGCCGAAGCGGGGCTAACTGAAGCTTTCTTT
TRBV7-8	-	TRBJ2-7	-	CASSLKRVSSYEQYF	TGTGCCAGCAGCTTAAAACGGGTGAGCTCCTACGAGCAGTACTTC
TRBV7-9	once	TRBJ1-1	-	CASSLGPEGAFF	TGTGCCAGCAGCTTAGGCCCCGAGGGAGCTTTCTTT